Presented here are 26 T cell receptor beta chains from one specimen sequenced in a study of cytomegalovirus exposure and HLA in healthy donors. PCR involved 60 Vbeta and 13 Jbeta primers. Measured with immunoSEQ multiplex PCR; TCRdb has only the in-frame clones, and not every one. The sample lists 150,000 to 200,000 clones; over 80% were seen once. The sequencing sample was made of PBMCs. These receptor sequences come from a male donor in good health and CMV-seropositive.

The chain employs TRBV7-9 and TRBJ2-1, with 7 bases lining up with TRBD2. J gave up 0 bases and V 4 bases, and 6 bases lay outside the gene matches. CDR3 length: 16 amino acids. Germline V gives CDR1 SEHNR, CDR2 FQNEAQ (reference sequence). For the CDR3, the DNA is TGTGCCAGCAGCTCCTCAGCGGGAAGCTCCTACAATGAGCAGTTCTTC. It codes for CASSSSAGSSYNEQFF.

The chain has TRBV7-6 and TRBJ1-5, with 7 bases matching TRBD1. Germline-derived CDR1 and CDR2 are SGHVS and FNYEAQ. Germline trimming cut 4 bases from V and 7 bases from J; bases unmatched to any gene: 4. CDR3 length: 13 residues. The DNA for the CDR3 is TGTGCCAGCAGCTCGGGACAGAGGCAGCCCCAGCATTTT. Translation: CASSSGQRQPQHF.

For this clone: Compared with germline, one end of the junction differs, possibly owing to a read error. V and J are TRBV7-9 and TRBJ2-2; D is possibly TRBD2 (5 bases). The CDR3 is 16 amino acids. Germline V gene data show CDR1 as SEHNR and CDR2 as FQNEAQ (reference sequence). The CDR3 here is CSSSLASDWNTGELFF. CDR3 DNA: TGTTCCAGCAGCTTAGCGTCGGACTGGAACACCGGGGAGCTGTTTTTT.

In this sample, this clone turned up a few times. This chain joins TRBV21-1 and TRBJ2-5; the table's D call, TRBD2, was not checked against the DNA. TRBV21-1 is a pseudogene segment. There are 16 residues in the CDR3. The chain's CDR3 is CASSKVGLAGEETQYF. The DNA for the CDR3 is TGTGCCAGCAGCAAAGTTGGACTAGCGGGAGAAGAGACCCAGTACTTC.

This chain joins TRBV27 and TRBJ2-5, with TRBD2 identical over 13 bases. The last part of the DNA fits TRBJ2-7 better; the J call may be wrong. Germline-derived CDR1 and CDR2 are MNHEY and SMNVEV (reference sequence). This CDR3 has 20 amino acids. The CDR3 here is CASSPYRTSGSRGRPYEQYF. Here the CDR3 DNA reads TGTGCCAGCAGCCCATATCGGACTAGCGGGAGTAGGGGGAGGCCTTACGAGCAGTACTTC.

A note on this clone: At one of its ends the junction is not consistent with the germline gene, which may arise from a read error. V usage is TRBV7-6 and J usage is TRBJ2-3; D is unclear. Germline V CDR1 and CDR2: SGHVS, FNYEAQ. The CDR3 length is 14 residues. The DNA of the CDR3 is TGTGTCAGCAGCGAGCTGCAGGCTACAGATACGCAGTATTTT. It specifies CVSSELQATDTQYF.

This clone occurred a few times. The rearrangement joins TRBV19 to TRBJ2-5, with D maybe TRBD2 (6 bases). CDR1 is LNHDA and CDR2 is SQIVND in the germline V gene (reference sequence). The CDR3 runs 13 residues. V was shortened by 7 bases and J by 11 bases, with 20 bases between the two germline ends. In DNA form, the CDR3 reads TGTGCCAGTACCATCGGGGGTTTGGGGGAGCAGTACTTC. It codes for CASTIGGLGEQYF. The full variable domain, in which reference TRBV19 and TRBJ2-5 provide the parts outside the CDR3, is DGGITQSPKYLFRKEGQNVTLSCEQNLNHDAMYWYRQDPGQGLRLIYYSQIVNDFQKGDIAEGYSVSREKKESFPLTVTSAQKNPTAFYLCASTIGGLGEQYFGPGTRLLVL.

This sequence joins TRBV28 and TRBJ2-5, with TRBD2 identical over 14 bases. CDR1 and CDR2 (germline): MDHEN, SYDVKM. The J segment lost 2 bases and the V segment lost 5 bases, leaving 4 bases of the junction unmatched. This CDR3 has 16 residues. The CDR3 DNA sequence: TGTGCCAGCAGTCCGACTAGCGGGAGGGGACAAGAGACCCAGTACTTC. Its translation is CASSPTSGRGQETQYF.

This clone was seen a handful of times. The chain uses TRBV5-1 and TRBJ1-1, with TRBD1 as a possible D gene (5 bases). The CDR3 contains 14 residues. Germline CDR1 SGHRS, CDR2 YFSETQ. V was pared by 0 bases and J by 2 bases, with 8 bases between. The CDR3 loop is CASSLDRSNTEAFF. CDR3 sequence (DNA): TGCGCCAGCAGCTTGGACAGGTCTAACACTGAAGCTTTCTTT.

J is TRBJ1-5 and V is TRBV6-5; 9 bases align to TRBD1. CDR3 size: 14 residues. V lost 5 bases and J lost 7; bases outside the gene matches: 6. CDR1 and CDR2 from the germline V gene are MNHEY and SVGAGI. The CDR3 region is CASSRGQGLQPQHF. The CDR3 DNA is TGTGCCAGCAGTCGAGGACAGGGGTTACAGCCCCAGCATTTT.

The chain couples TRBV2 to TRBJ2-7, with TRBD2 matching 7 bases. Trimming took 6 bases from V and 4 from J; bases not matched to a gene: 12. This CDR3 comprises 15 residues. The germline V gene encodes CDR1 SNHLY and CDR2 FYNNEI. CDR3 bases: TGTGCCAGCAGGAAGGAGCGGGGAGGCAGGTACGAGCAGTACTTC. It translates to CASRKERGGRYEQYF.

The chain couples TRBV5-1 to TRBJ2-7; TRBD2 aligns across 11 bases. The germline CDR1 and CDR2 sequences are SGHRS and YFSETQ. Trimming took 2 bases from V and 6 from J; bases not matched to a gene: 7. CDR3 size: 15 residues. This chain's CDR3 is CASSFGSGRASEQYF. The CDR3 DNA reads TGCGCCAGCAGCTTCGGTAGCGGGAGGGCCTCCGAGCAGTACTTC.

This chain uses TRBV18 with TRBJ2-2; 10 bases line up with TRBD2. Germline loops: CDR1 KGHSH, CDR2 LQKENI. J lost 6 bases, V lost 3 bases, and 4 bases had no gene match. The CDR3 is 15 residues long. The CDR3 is CASSPSSGRSGELFF. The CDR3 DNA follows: TGTGCCAGCTCACCGTCTAGCGGGAGATCCGGGGAGCTGTTTTTT.

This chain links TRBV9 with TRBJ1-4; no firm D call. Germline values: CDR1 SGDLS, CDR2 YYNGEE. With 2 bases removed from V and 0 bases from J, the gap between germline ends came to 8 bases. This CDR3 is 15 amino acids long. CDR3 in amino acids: CASSVSLATNEKLFF. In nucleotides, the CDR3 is TGTGCCAGCAGCGTTTCCCTTGCAACTAATGAAAAACTGTTTTTT. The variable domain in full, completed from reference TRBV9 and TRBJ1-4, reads DSGVTQTPKHLITATGQRVTLRCSPRSGDLSVYWYQQSLDQGLQFLIQYYNGEERAKGNILERFSAQQFPDLHSELNLSSLELGDSALYFCASSVSLATNEKLFFGSGTQLSVL.

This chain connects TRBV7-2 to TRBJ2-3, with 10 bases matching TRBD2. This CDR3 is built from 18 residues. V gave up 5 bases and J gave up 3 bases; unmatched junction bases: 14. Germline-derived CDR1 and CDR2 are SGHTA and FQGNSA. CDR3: CASSPRPHLAGETDTQYF. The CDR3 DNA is TGTGCCAGCAGCCCTCGACCGCACCTAGCGGGAGAAACAGATACGCAGTATTTT.

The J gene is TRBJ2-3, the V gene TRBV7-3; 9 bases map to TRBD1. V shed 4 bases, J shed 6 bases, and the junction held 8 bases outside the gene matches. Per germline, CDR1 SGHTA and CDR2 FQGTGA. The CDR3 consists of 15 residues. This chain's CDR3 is CASSSADRGRDTQYF. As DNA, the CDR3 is TGTGCCAGCAGCTCCGCGGACAGGGGAAGGGATACGCAGTATTTT.

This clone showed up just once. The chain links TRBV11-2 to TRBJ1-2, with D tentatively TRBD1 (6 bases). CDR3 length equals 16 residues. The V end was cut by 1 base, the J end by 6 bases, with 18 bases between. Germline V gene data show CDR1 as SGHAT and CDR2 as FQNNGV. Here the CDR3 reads CASSLAVDSGADGYTF. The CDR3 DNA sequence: TGTGCCAGCAGCTTAGCGGTGGATTCAGGGGCGGATGGCTACACCTTC.

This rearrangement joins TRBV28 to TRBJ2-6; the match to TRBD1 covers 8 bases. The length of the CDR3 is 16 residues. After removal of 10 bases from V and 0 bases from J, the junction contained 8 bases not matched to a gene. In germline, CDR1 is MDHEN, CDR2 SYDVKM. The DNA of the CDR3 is TGTGCCACCTGGGACAGGCAAAGCTCTGGGGCCAACGTCCTGACTTTC. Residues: CATWDRQSSGANVLTF.

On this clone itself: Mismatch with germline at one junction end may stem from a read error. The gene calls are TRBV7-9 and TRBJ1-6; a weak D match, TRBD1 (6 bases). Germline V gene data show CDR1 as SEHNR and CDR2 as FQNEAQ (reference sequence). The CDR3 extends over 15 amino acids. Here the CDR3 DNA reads TGTGCCAGCAGCTCCAGGGGTATGGAGGATTCACCCCTCTACTTT. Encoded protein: CASSSRGMEDSPLYF.

The CDR3, as DNA: TGTGCCAGCAGTGAATGGACAGCCCTGAACACTGAAGCTTTCTTT. Translation: CASSEWTALNTEAFF. V is TRBV6-1 and J is TRBJ1-1; tentative D call: TRBD1 (6 bases). CDR1 is MNHNS and CDR2 is SASEGT in the germline V gene. This CDR3 contains 15 residues. V shed 2 bases and J shed 0 bases, with 10 bases lying between them.

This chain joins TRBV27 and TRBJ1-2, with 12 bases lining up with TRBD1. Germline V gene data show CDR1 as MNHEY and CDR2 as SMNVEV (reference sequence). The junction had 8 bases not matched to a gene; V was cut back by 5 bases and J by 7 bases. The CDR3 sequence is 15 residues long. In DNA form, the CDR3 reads TGTGCCAGCAGTCTCACCGGGACAGGGGGCTTTGGCTACACCTTC. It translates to CASSLTGTGGFGYTF.

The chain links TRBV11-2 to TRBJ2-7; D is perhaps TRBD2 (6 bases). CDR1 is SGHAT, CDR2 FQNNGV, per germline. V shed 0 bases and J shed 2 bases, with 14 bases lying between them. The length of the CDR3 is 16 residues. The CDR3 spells CASSLEVSGGAYEQYF. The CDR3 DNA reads TGTGCCAGCAGCTTAGAAGTTAGCGGAGGAGCCTACGAGCAGTACTTC.

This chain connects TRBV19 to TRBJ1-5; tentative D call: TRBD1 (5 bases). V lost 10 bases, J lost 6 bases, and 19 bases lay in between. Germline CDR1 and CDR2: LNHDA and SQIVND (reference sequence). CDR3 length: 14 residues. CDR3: CATGLTGLAQPQHF. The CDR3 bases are TGTGCCACGGGGTTGACGGGACTGGCTCAGCCCCAGCATTTT.

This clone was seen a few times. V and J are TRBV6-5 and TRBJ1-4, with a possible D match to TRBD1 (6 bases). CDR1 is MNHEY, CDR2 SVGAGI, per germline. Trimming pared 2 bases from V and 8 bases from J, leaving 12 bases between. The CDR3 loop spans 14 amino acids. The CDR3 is CASSYIGGREKLFF. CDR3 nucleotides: TGTGCCAGCAGTTACATTGGGGGCAGGGAAAAACTGTTTTTT.

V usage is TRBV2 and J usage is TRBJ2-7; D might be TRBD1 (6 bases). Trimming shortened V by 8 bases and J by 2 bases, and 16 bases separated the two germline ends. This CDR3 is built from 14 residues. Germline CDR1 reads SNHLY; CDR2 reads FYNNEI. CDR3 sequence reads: CASQVRGFPYEQYF. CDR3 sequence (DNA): TGTGCCAGCCAAGTCAGGGGCTTCCCCTACGAGCAGTACTTC.

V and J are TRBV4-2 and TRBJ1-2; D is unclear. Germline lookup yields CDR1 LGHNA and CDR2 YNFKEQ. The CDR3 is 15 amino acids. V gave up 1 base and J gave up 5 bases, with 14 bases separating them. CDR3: CASSQVGEDRYGYTF. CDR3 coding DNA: TGTGCCAGCAGCCAAGTCGGAGAAGACCGATATGGCTACACCTTC.